The present entry profiles one TCR beta chain with its context. PCR involved 60 Vbeta and 13 Jbeta primers. Assay used: immunoSEQ multiplex PCR; TCRdb lists only in-frame clones, some missing. The table has over 65,000 clones, 60% to 80% seen once; the top ten hold 2% to 2.5%. Germline CDR1 is SGDLS and CDR2 is YYNGEE. This CDR3 region has 15 residues. The V end lost 0 bases, the J end lost 4 bases, and 13 bases lay between the germline ends. This record comes from a study of cytomegalovirus exposure and HLA in healthy donors. The sample taken for sequencing was PBMCs. The TCR sequence derives from a man in his forties in good health and CMV-seronegative. V gene TRBV9 combines with J gene TRBJ1-1; D not certain. CDR3 in DNA: TGTGCCAGCAGCGTAGGTGAAGGGAGCCTCACTGAAGCTTTCTTT. It specifies CASSVGEGSLTEAFF.